This paragraph covers one T cell receptor (beta chain) sequence. Its matching antigen is unknown. Method: immunoSEQ multiplex PCR; TCRdb's copy keeps in-frame clones and lacks some. Among about 48,000 clones listed, roughly 85% were seen once. The sample comes from a study of OX40 agonist ivuxolimab in advanced cancers. The study's findings and limits: Clonal expansion was seen in CD4+ and CD8+ blood T cells by week 6 at 0.1 to 3.0 mg/kg.

This CDR3 is built from 14 residues. Trimming left V 2 bases short and J 4 bases short, with 9 bases between. The germline V gene has CDR1 KGHSH and CDR2 LQKENI. This specimen was CD4+ or CD8+ T cells sorted from blood, taken in a trial of the OX40 agonist ivuxolimab. This receptor was identified in an adult with an advanced solid tumor such as melanoma, head and neck, liver or kidney cancer. The chain combines TRBV18 with TRBJ2-1, with D possibly matching TRBD1 (5 bases). DNA for the CDR3: TGTGCCAGCTCACCAGAGGACATTTACAATGAGCAGTTCTTC. Translating gives CASSPEDIYNEQFF.